Here is one T cell receptor (beta chain) with its context. The target antigen is unknown. This specimen comes from a study of CD8 T cells in ankylosing spondylitis. V dropped 0 bases and J dropped 10; count of bases not matched to a gene: 4. This CDR3 region has 15 residues. The germline gives CDR1 LGHDT, CDR2 YNNKEL (reference sequence). Regarding the study as a whole: There was a TCR beta motif, made of several highly homologous variants, that appeared characteristic of ankylosing spondylitis blood.

Quantitative 5'-RACE with molecular barcodes generated TCR beta libraries. TCRdb reprocessed the 5' RACE reads via MiXCR and lists one record per CDR3 protein. The sample includes 670,000 or so distinct CDR3 sequences, under 20% of them seen just once. This receptor was taken from a male donor with ankylosing spondylitis. Sequencing was performed on blood, either unsorted or a sorted T cell fraction (not recorded which). The chain has TRBV3-1 and TRBJ2-1, with 12 positions matching TRBD2. In nucleotides, the CDR3 is TGTGCCAGCAGCCAAGAGTCTAGCGGGAGGGGAGAGCAGTTCTTC. Residues: CASSQESSGRGEQFF.